These 25 T cell receptor beta chains were all obtained from the same sample, sequenced in a study of blood T cells in healthy people across ages. Next came a second PCR, run for roughly 6 to 11 cycles, which used a sample-barcoded 5' primer along with a J-beta primer mix. Each CDR3 protein gets one entry after TCRdb re-called the 5' RACE reads with MiXCR. This sample yields about 720,000 distinct CDR3 sequences, of which 22% are seen a single time; roughly 22% belongs to the top ten. The sample consisted of blood. These TCRs come from a man aged 70 or older in good health.

The V gene is TRBV20-1, the J gene TRBJ2-1; 13 bases are shared with TRBD2. Trimming took 6 bases from V and 12 from J; bases not matched to a gene: 11. Germline V gene sequence: CDR1 DFQATT, CDR2 SNEGSKA (reference sequence). The CDR3 runs 14 residues. The CDR3 DNA is TGCAGTGCAACCGGGACTAGCGGGAAGATTGGGCAGTTCTTC. Protein: CSATGTSGKIGQFF.

This clonotype was seen more than once but under ten times. The chain joins TRBV12-3 or TRBV12-4 to TRBJ1-2, with D perhaps matching TRBD1 (5 bases). Deletions cut 5 bases from V and 4 bases from J, with 17 bases between. The CDR3 runs 15 residues. The CDR3 coding sequence is TGTGCCAGCAGTCTCGATGGGACCCGGTCCTATGGCTACACCTTC. Its protein product is CASSLDGTRSYGYTF.

The chain employs TRBV6-2 or TRBV6-3 and TRBJ2-3; D is possibly TRBD1 or TRBD2 (5 bases each). Looked up from germline, CDR1 is MNHEY and CDR2 is SVGEGT. The CDR3 totals 14 residues. Trimming took 7 bases from V and 3 from J, leaving 14 bases between them. CDR3 sequence (DNA): TGTGCCAGCATTGAGGGGTGGTTTACAGATACGCAGTATTTT. Amino acid sequence: CASIEGWFTDTQYF.

This chain joins TRBV20-1 and TRBJ2-3; D possibly corresponds to TRBD2 (5 bases). Per the germline V gene, CDR1 is DFQATT and CDR2 is SNEGSKA (reference sequence). The CDR3 totals 13 residues. V shed 0 bases and J shed 9 bases, with 13 bases lying between them. CDR3 sequence: CSARDPGLNTQYF. The DNA for the CDR3 is TGCAGTGCTAGAGACCCTGGACTTAACACGCAGTATTTT.

The CDR3 spells CSVSEGVNTEAFF. The CDR3 region has the DNA TGCAGCGTTTCTGAGGGGGTGAACACTGAAGCTTTCTTT. The J gene is TRBJ1-1, the V gene TRBV29-1; D perhaps matches TRBD1 (6 bases). The CDR3 extends over 13 amino acids. Germline V gene lookup returns CDR1 SQVTM and CDR2 ANQGSEA. The V end was cut by 5 bases, the J end by 0 bases, with 10 bases between.

This clonotype has more than one count but fewer than ten. This rearrangement joins TRBV19 to TRBJ2-1; the match to TRBD2 covers 7 bases. The trim removed 6 bases at V and 4 bases at J, leaving 3 bases unmatched. Germline V gene data show CDR1 as LNHDA and CDR2 as SQIVND (reference sequence). The CDR3 contains 13 residues. The CDR3 spells CASSGRKYNEQFF. The CDR3 DNA follows: TGTGCCAGTAGCGGGAGGAAATACAATGAGCAGTTCTTC.

This clonotype was seen more than once but under ten times. The rearrangement links TRBV7-8 to TRBJ2-7, with TRBD2 matching over 10 bases. V dropped 6 bases and J dropped 3; count of bases not matched to a gene: 8. Germline V gene lookup returns CDR1 SGHVS and CDR2 FQNEAQ. The CDR3 totals 15 residues. The DNA of the CDR3 is TGTGCCAGCAGGTCCAGCGGGGGGGACCTCTACGAGCAGTACTTC. It yields the protein CASRSSGGDLYEQYF.

This clonotype has a handful of counts. The rearrangement links TRBV6-5 to TRBJ2-5, with a weak D call TRBD1 (6 bases). Germline loops: CDR1 MNHEY, CDR2 SVGAGI. V was cut by 0 bases and J by 0 bases, with 8 bases left in between. The CDR3 is 15 amino acids. CDR3 sequence: CASSYSGDNQETQYF. CDR3 DNA: TGTGCCAGCAGTTACTCGGGGGACAACCAAGAGACCCAGTACTTC.

This clonotype appeared a few times. V and J are TRBV12-3 or TRBV12-4 and TRBJ2-1; 7 nucleotides match TRBD2. The V gene end was trimmed by 6 bases and the J gene end by 4 bases; junction bases not matched to a gene: 12. CDR3 size: 16 residues. CDR3 bases: TGTGCCAGCAGACCTAAGACTAGCTCCAATTACAATGAGCAGTTCTTC. It codes for CASRPKTSSNYNEQFF.

The chain uses TRBV4-1 and TRBJ1-1; D gene ambiguous. Germline-derived CDR1 and CDR2 are MGHRA and YSYEKL. This CDR3 region has 16 residues. Between the trimmed V and J ends, which lost 0 bases and 0 bases, there was a span of 11 bases. The CDR3 DNA follows: TGCGCCAGCAGCCAAGATCTGGCGGTTATGAACACTGAAGCTTTCTTT. Protein sequence: CASSQDLAVMNTEAFF.

This clonotype was recorded a few times. V is TRBV10-2 and J is TRBJ2-7; D possibly matches TRBD1 or TRBD2 (5 bases each). V was trimmed by 7 bases and J by 2 bases, leaving 21 bases between them. This CDR3 has 16 amino acids. Germline assignment: CDR1 WSHSY and CDR2 SAAADI. In nucleotides, the CDR3 is TGCGCCAGCAAGAGGGGATCTAGGGGTAGCACCTACGAGCAGTACTTC. It translates to CASKRGSRGSTYEQYF.

The chain has TRBV20-1 and TRBJ2-7; D unclear. The CDR3 runs 14 residues. Deletions cut 4 bases from V and 1 base from J, with 14 bases between. Germline values: CDR1 DFQATT, CDR2 SNEGSKA (reference sequence). CDR3 coding DNA: TGCAGTGCTAATACAGAGACGGTGTCCTACGAGCAGTACTTC. Amino acids: CSANTETVSYEQYF.

The chain is built from TRBV5-1 and TRBJ2-1; 10 bases align to TRBD2. Trimming removed 1 base from V and 4 bases from J; junction bases left unmatched: 5. The CDR3 is made up of 16 amino acids. The germline V gene has CDR1 SGHRS and CDR2 YFSETQ. CDR3 DNA sequence: TGCGCCAGCAGCTTGAGTCCTAGCGGGGGATACAATGAGCAGTTCTTC. Protein sequence: CASSLSPSGGYNEQFF.

In regard to this clonotype: The junction shows a germline mismatch at one end, possibly a read error. This chain connects TRBV27 to TRBJ2-2; 9 nucleotides line up with TRBD1. The CDR3 covers 15 residues. Germline CDR1 and CDR2: MNHEY and SMNVEV (reference sequence). CDR3 bases: TGTGTCAGCAGGGGTAGACAGGGGGTCACCGGGGAGCTGTTTTTT. This gives the protein CVSRGRQGVTGELFF.

V usage is TRBV20-1 and J usage is TRBJ1-1; perhaps TRBD1 as D (5 bases). CDR1 and CDR2 (germline): DFQATT, SNEGSKA (reference sequence). Trimming removed 1 base at V and 6 bases at J, with 12 bases between. This CDR3 has 13 residues. The CDR3 sequence: CSARGRGRAEAFF. CDR3 in DNA: TGCAGTGCTAGAGGGCGGGGGAGGGCTGAAGCTTTCTTT.

The V gene is TRBV30, the J gene TRBJ1-2; 8 positions match TRBD1. The CDR3 totals 13 residues. Germline V gene lookup returns CDR1 GTSNPN and CDR2 SVGIG (reference sequence). The V segment lost 8 bases and the J segment 1 base; nucleotides outside the gene matches: 6. CDR3 DNA sequence: TGTGCCAGAAGACAGGGGCTTAACTATGGCTACACCTTC. Protein sequence: CARRQGLNYGYTF.

This clonotype was detected ten times or more. CDR3 sequence (DNA): TGTGCCAGCAGCTTAGGAGGGGGCAGTTACGAGCAGTACTTC. Protein sequence: CASSLGGGSYEQYF. The rearrangement links TRBV7-2 to TRBJ2-7, with 7 bases that match TRBD1. The germline V gene encodes CDR1 SGHTA and CDR2 FQGNSA. The CDR3 loop spans 14 amino acids. The J segment lost 4 bases and the V segment lost 1 base, leaving 4 bases of the junction unmatched. Combining the CDR3 with reference TRBV7-2 and TRBJ2-7 gives the whole variable domain GAGVSQSPSNKVTEKGKDVELRCDPISGHTALYWYRQSLGQGLEFLIYFQGNSAPDKSGLPSDRFSAERTGGSVSTLTIQRTQQEDSAVYLCASSLGGGSYEQYFGPGTRLTVT.

This clonotype appeared a few times. The genes are TRBV6-2 or TRBV6-3 and TRBJ2-5; D is perhaps TRBD2 (5 bases). There are 14 residues in the CDR3. Germline values: CDR1 MNHEY, CDR2 SVGEGT. The germline V and J ends were trimmed by 5 bases and 1 base, with 11 bases remaining between them. CDR3 coding DNA: TGTGCCAGCAGTGAACTAGGTCTCCAAGAGACCCAGTACTTC. Translation: CASSELGLQETQYF.

This clonotype appeared a few times. The gene calls are TRBV7-2 and TRBJ1-2; D is perhaps TRBD1 (6 bases). The CDR3 loop spans 15 amino acids. Germline V gene sequence: CDR1 SGHTA, CDR2 FQGNSA. Trimming pared 0 bases from V and 8 bases from J, leaving 16 bases between. CDR3 sequence: CASSLADSPNTGYTF. The CDR3 coding sequence is TGTGCCAGCAGCTTAGCGGACAGTCCCAATACGGGCTACACCTTC.

The chain combines TRBV29-1 with TRBJ1-2; D perhaps matches TRBD1 (6 bases). The CDR3 has 11 amino acids. Between the trimmed V and J ends, which lost 0 bases and 9 bases, there was a span of 8 bases. Germline-derived CDR1 and CDR2 are SQVTM and ANQGSEA. The CDR3 sequence is CSVEEQGSYTF. The CDR3 DNA reads TGCAGCGTTGAAGAACAGGGAAGCTACACCTTC.

The chain couples TRBV4-3 to TRBJ2-1, with 8 bases lining up with TRBD1. V shed 3 bases and J 4 bases; nucleotides not matched to a gene: 11. From germline, CDR1 is LGHNA and CDR2 YSLEER. The CDR3 totals 17 residues. Here the CDR3 reads CASSQPLSGTGYNEQFF. CDR3 in DNA: TGCGCCAGCAGCCAGCCCCTGTCGGGGACAGGATACAATGAGCAGTTCTTC.

This clonotype showed up just a few times. CDR3 sequence (DNA): TGTGCCAGCAGCCAAAGTTATGAGCAGTTCTTC. This gives the protein CASSQSYEQFF. The rearrangement links TRBV6-2 or TRBV6-3 to TRBJ2-5, with D unclear. The J call is doubtful: the DNA matches TRBJ2-1 better. From germline, CDR1 is MNHEY and CDR2 SVGEGT. The CDR3 is made up of 11 amino acids.

This clonotype was detected a few times. V usage is TRBV20-1 and J usage is TRBJ1-2, with D perhaps TRBD1 (6 bases). Per the germline V gene, CDR1 is DFQATT and CDR2 is SNEGSKA (reference sequence). Trimming took off 2 bases at V and 6 bases at J, with 10 bases between the two ends. The CDR3 extends over 12 amino acids. The CDR3 DNA reads TGCAGTGCTAGATCCACAGGGCATGGCTACACCTTC. Protein: CSARSTGHGYTF.

The V gene is TRBV9, the J gene TRBJ2-5; the D call may be TRBD1 or TRBD2 (5 bases each). There are 14 residues in the CDR3. The ends were cut back, 0 bases at V and 5 bases at J, with 11 bases in the middle. CDR1 and CDR2 from the germline V gene are SGDLS and YYNGEE. CDR3 in DNA: TGTGCCAGCAGCGTAGGAGGGGCTGGGGAGACCCAGTACTTC. Its protein product is CASSVGGAGETQYF.

This clonotype was seen repeatedly, ten times or more. This chain uses TRBV28 with TRBJ2-7; D is ambiguous. V gave up 3 bases and J gave up 0 bases, with 12 bases separating them. CDR3 length: 15 amino acids. Looked up from germline, CDR1 is MDHEN and CDR2 is SYDVKM. CDR3 residues: CASSFPTTSSYEQYF. The CDR3 nucleotides are TGTGCCAGCAGTTTTCCCACTACGAGCTCCTACGAGCAGTACTTC.